This TCR beta chain was captured by sequencing in a study of cytomegalovirus exposure and HLA in healthy donors (dated by TCRdb to about 2017). Background for the entire study: A later analysis indicated that the 120 validation repertoires were generated on the platform also employed for the approximately 690 repertoires of the first cohort. The study aimed to test whether signatures of past pathogen exposure could be identified by cataloging public T cell receptors. Along with the approximately 650-subject first cohort, a separate validation cohort of approximately 110 different subjects was used. High-throughput TCR immunosequencing, statistical association of individual TCRs with disease status, and machine learning were combined to predict cytomegalovirus infection status.

The donors were included in the validation cohort of 100 to 150 subjects, a group kept apart from the approximately 690-subject first cohort. In this sample, this clone turned up once. Its antigen is currently not known. Base qualities are not recorded, but no much larger clone differs from it by a single base. A distance of 12 bases separates the germline ends of V and J, which lose 4 bases and 5 bases respectively. Taken from the germline V gene (reference sequence), the CDR1 and CDR2 loops are SEHNR and FQNEAQ. Reading from cysteine to phenylalanine, the CDR3 counts 14 amino acids. The CDR3 DNA has 42 bases and is translated from base 1. The paper's findings and limits, for the study overall: Across donors, most TCR sequences were observed very rarely, whereas some public TCRs were present in many individuals. In vitro tests confirmed that three of the cytomegalovirus-associated TCR beta chains recognize cytomegalovirus antigens. According to the authors, the approach could potentially be generalized to other disease states and immunological phenotypes. The classifier was reported to diagnose cytomegalovirus status with high specificity and sensitivity in both the original and validation cohorts. In a later analysis, TCRs clustered in the first cohort were found to also tend to co-occur in the approximately 120 validation repertoires, with approximately 93% of cluster scores above 0. The study listed 150 to 200 TCR beta chains as associated with cytomegalovirus. The validation cohort had no HLA typing available for a later analysis, so co-occurrence within that cohort was assessed over all 130 or so repertoires.

Libraries were made using the immunoSEQ multiplex PCR assay. Per the original workflow: A statistical classification framework was built for diagnosing cytomegalovirus status from the catalog of TCR beta chain sequences. In TCRdb, the immuneACCESS table is reduced to in-frame sequences with V and J assigned. These tables do not hold every clone; where another copy was compared, an unresolved V gene accounts for under half, and the others remain unexplained. From that table come the V and J calls and clone size; the DNA was used to work out D and trimming. This sample comprises 150,000 or so clones, nearly 90% of them detected only once. About 8.2% of the sample is held by the ten biggest clonotypes.

The receptor's source is a woman aged 18-35 years in good health and CMV-seropositive. In this chain, TRBV7-9 is recombined with TRBJ1-5, and the D gene may be TRBD1, 5 bases matching. Material: PBMCs. The sequenced DNA: TGTGCCAGCAGCTCCGCAGGGTTGGATCAGCCCCAGCATTTT. The encoded protein is CASSSAGLDQPQHF.